Below are 8 T cell receptor beta chains sequenced from a single sample in a study of regulatory T cells in long-lasting Graves disease. To make TCR beta libraries, researchers used iRepertoire HTBI primers and Arm-PCR of CDR3 regions. TCRdb redid the calling of the multiplex PCR reads with MiXCR, one entry per CDR3 protein. The data hold 250,000 to 300,000 distinct CDR3 sequences, with approximately 18% observed a single time. Noted time point: newly diagnosed GD, antithyroid drugs for less than 3 months. PBMC-derived RNA was used for the TCR library. In addition, the sample was reused for a study of T cells in Graves' hyperthyroidism and ophthalmopathy.

This material consisted of peripheral blood mononuclear cells (PBMCs), taken at new diagnosis, from a patient treated with antithyroid drugs. These receptors originate from a woman in her 30s with Graves disease.

This clonotype was detected many times. The chain carries TRBV3-1 and TRBJ2-3; D is possibly TRBD1 (6 bases). This CDR3 has 13 amino acids. The germline V gene encodes CDR1 LGHDT and CDR2 YNNKEL (reference sequence). With 5 bases removed from V and 1 base from J, the gap between germline ends came to 7 bases. For the CDR3, the DNA is TGTGCCAGCAGCGAGGGGGGCACAGATACGCAGTATTTT. It specifies CASSEGGTDTQYF.

In the case of this clonotype: A clone one base away is much larger, so this may be a read error. V and J are TRBV24-1 and TRBJ1-2; perhaps TRBD1 as D (5 bases). V dropped 9 bases and J dropped 8 bases, with 21 bases sitting between them. This CDR3 is 14 amino acids long. Germline V CDR1 and CDR2: KGHDR, SFDVKD. The CDR3 sequence: CATPTPTGAGGYTF. CDR3 sequence (DNA): TGTGCCACCCCTACTCCGACCGGAGCAGGGGGCTACACCTTC.

This clonotype was picked up many times. J is TRBJ2-6 and V is TRBV10-3, with D perhaps matching TRBD1 (5 bases). Germline V CDR1 and CDR2: ENHRY, SYGVKD. The CDR3 is 17 residues long. Between the trimmed V and J ends, which lost 11 bases and 4 bases, there was a span of 24 bases. The CDR3 sequence: CAAKSGHWTSGANVLTF. CDR3 nucleotide sequence: TGTGCCGCTAAAAGTGGACACTGGACATCCGGGGCCAACGTCCTGACTTTC.

This clonotype was counted between two and nine times. The chain joins TRBV12-3 or TRBV12-4 to TRBJ1-5; the D is unclear. Between the trimmed V and J ends, which lost 3 bases and 1 base, there was a span of 10 bases. The CDR3 is 15 residues long. CDR3 loop: CASSLGRLSNQPQHF. The CDR3 nucleotides read TGTGCCAGCAGTTTGGGCAGGTTAAGCAATCAGCCCCAGCATTTT.

In its sample, this clonotype was seen many times. J is TRBJ2-1 and V is TRBV6-1, with 13 bases identical to TRBD2. The germline gives CDR1 MNHNS, CDR2 SASEGT. V was pared by 4 bases and J by 6 bases, with 3 bases of the junction left unmatched. This CDR3 is 15 amino acids long. CDR3 sequence (DNA): TGTGCCAGCAGTGGACTAGCGGGGGGTGGCAATGAGCAGTTCTTC. This gives the protein CASSGLAGGGNEQFF.

This clonotype was counted many times. At one of its ends the junction is not consistent with the germline gene, which may arise from a read error. The CDR3 is CAGSLFSGITYNEQFF. In DNA form, the CDR3 reads TGTGCCGGCAGCTTATTCTCAGGGATCACCTACAATGAGCAGTTCTTC. The genes are TRBV7-8 and TRBJ2-1; the D gene is possibly TRBD1 (5 bases). The CDR3 sequence is 16 residues long. The germline V gene has CDR1 SGHVS and CDR2 FQNEAQ. Full variable domain (remainder filled in from reference TRBV7-8 and TRBJ2-1): GAGVSQSPRYKVAKRGQDVALRCDPISGHVSLFWYQQALGQGPEFLTYFQNEAQLDKSGLPSDRFFAERPEGSVSTLKIQRTQQEDSAVYLCAGSLFSGITYNEQFFGPGTRLTVL.

This clonotype came up many times. The J gene is TRBJ2-1, the V gene TRBV18; D possibly corresponds to TRBD2 (6 bases). CDR1 and CDR2 (germline): KGHSH, LQKENI. The CDR3 is 14 amino acids. Trimming pared 4 bases from V and 6 bases from J, leaving 13 bases between. Written as DNA, the CDR3 is TGTGCCAGCTCACGGCCGGGGGAAGTCAATGAGCAGTTCTTC. As protein: CASSRPGEVNEQFF.

In this sample, this clonotype turned up many times. The chain is built from TRBV5-1 and TRBJ2-7; 11 bases fit TRBD1. Germline V gives CDR1 SGHRS, CDR2 YFSETQ. The CDR3 covers 15 residues. V dropped 4 bases and J dropped 4; count of bases not matched to a gene: 7. CDR3 residues: CASSTQDRGRYEQYF. The CDR3 DNA reads TGCGCCAGCAGCACCCAGGACAGGGGGCGGTACGAGCAGTACTTC.